The 9 T cell receptor beta chains in this list originate from one sample, sequenced in a study of blood T cell repertoires in COVID-19. Sequenced by immunoSEQ multiplex PCR; TCRdb stores in-frame clones only, minus some. The sample carries about 260,000 clones, over 80% recorded once. The sequencing sample was made of PBMCs or T cells enriched from blood (not recorded which). These receptors were taken from a man aged 45 to 65 who had been exposed to COVID-19.

V is TRBV30 and J is TRBJ1-1; the match to TRBD1 covers 7 bases. There are 13 residues in the CDR3. CDR1 and CDR2 from the germline V gene are GTSNPN and SVGIG (reference sequence). V gave up 4 bases and J gave up 5 bases; unmatched junction bases: 7. For the CDR3, the DNA is TGTGCCTGGACCTCGACAGGGAAAACTGAAGCTTTCTTT. This sequence encodes CAWTSTGKTEAFF.

The CDR3 spells CASSYVSNYGYTF. CDR3 nucleotide sequence: TGTGCCAGCAGTTACGTCAGTAACTATGGCTACACCTTC. The chain is built from TRBV2 and TRBJ1-2; D call uncertain. The CDR3 has 13 amino acids. Trimming pared 5 bases from V and 1 base from J, leaving 8 bases between. CDR1 SNHLY and CDR2 FYNNEI come from the germline V gene.

The chain recombines TRBV2 with TRBJ1-5; 9 nucleotides line up with TRBD1. The CDR3 is made up of 15 amino acids. Germline lookup yields CDR1 SNHLY and CDR2 FYNNEI. V trimming: 4 bases; J trimming: 4 bases; junction bases outside the gene matches: 5. The CDR3 spells CASSGGTGRNQPQHF. The DNA for the CDR3 is TGTGCCAGCAGTGGAGGGACAGGGCGGAATCAGCCCCAGCATTTT.

The gene calls are TRBV5-1 and TRBJ1-3; D unclear. The V gene lost 0 bases and the J gene lost 0 bases, with 7 bases spanning the gap. The CDR3 loop spans 15 amino acids. Germline V gives CDR1 SGHRS, CDR2 YFSETQ. CDR3 amino acids: CASSLEWPSGNTIYF. The CDR3, as DNA: TGCGCCAGCAGCTTGGAGTGGCCCTCTGGAAACACCATATATTTT.

This clone showed up just a few times. The rearrangement links TRBV5-3 to TRBJ2-2, with 11 bases identical to TRBD1. TRBV5-3 is an open reading frame whose function is uncertain. The CDR3 sequence is 16 residues long. V lost 8 bases, J lost 6 bases, and 12 bases stayed unmatched. The CDR3 loop is CASPMTDRGRSGELFF. For the CDR3, the DNA is TGTGCCAGCCCTATGACGGACAGGGGGCGATCCGGGGAGCTGTTTTTT.

The table lists this clone with a count of one. In DNA form, the CDR3 reads TGTGCCAGCAGCCAAGATAGCGTGATGGCCGCAACCGGAGTCCACTATGCATATAATTCACCCCTCCACTTT. This encodes CASSQDSVMAATGVHYAYNSPLHF. The chain has TRBV3-1 (or the pseudogene TRBV3-2) and TRBJ1-6; no definite D call. V was pared by 0 bases and J by 4 bases, with 34 bases between. This CDR3 is built from 24 residues. Germline V gene lookup returns CDR1 LGHDT and CDR2 YNNKEL (reference sequence).

The chain couples TRBV7-9 to TRBJ1-5; D possibly corresponds to TRBD1 (5 bases). This CDR3 spans 15 amino acids. The V gene lost 1 base and the J gene lost 0 bases, with 7 bases spanning the gap. Germline values: CDR1 SEHNR, CDR2 FQNEAQ (reference sequence). CDR3 in amino acids: CASSLDGHSNQPQHF. CDR3 bases: TGTGCCAGCAGCTTAGATGGACATAGCAATCAGCCCCAGCATTTT.

This chain joins TRBV28 and TRBJ2-3; D uncertain. Trimming pared 3 bases from V and 2 bases from J, leaving 9 bases between. The CDR3 loop spans 14 amino acids. CDR1 MDHEN and CDR2 SYDVKM come from the germline V gene. CDR3 sequence reads: CASSLLRDTDTQYF. The CDR3 DNA reads as TGTGCCAGCAGTTTGTTGAGAGACACAGATACGCAGTATTTT.

The chain carries TRBV2 and TRBJ1-5; TRBD1 matches 7 bases. This CDR3 comprises 13 residues. The germline V gene has CDR1 SNHLY and CDR2 FYNNEI. Losses at the gene ends were 8 bases for V and 4 bases for J; bases not matched to a gene: 5. CDR3 sequence: CASEPQGNQPQHF. The CDR3 region has the DNA TGTGCCAGCGAACCACAGGGGAATCAGCCCCAGCATTTT.